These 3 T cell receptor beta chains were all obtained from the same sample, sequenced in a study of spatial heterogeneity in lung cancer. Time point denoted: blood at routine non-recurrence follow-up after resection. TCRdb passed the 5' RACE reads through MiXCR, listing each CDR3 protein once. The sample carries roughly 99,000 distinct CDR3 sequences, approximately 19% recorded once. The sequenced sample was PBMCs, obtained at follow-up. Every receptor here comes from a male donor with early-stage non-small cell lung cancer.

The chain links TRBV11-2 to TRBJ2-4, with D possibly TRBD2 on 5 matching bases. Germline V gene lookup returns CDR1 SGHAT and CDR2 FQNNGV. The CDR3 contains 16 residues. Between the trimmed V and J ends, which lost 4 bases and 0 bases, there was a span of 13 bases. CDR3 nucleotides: TGTGCCAGCAGCTCGAGTCCGGGAACAGCCAAAAACATTCAGTACTTC. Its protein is CASSSSPGTAKNIQYF.

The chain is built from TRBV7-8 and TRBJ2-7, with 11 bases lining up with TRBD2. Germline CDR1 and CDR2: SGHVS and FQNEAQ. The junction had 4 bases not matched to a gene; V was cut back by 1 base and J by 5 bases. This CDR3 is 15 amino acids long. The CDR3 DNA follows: TGTGCCAGCAGCTTAGTAGCGGGAGGGCACCACGAGCAGTACTTC. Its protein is CASSLVAGGHHEQYF.

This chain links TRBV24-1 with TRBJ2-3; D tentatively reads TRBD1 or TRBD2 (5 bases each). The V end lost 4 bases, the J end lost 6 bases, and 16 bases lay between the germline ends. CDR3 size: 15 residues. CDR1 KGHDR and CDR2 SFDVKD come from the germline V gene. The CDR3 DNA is TGTGCCACCAGTGAGAAGGGACGCCAGAGGGATACGCAGTATTTT. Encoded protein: CATSEKGRQRDTQYF.